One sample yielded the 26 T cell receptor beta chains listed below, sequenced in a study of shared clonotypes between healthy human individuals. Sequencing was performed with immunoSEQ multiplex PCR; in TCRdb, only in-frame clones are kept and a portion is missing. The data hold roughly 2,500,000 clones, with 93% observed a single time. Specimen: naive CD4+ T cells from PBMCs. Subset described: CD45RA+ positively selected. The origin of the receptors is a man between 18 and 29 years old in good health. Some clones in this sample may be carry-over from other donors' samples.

The CDR3 region has the DNA TGTGCCATCAGTGTAGGGACAGGGTTCGGTCAGCCCCAGCATTTT. Its translation: CAISVGTGFGQPQHF. This sequence joins TRBV10-3 and TRBJ1-5; 9 bases match TRBD1. V lost 4 bases and J lost 6; bases outside the gene matches: 7. The CDR3 contains 15 residues. Germline V gene data show CDR1 as ENHRY and CDR2 as SYGVKD.

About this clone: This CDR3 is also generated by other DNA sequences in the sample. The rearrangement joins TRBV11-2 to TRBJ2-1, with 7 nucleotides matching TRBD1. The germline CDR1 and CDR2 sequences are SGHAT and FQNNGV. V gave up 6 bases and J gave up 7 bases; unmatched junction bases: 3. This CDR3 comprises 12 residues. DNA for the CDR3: TGTGCCAGCAGTCGACAGGGAAATGAGCAGTTCTTC. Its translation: CASSRQGNEQFF. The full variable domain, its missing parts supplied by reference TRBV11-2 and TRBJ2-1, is EAGVAQSPRYKIIEKRQSVAFWCNPISGHATLYWYQQILGQGPKLLIQFQNNGVVDDSQLPKDRFSAERLKGVDSTLKIQPAKLEDSAVYLCASSRQGNEQFFGPGTRLTVL.

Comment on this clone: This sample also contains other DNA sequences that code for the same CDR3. The CDR3 here is CASSLVGPGELFF. CDR3 nucleotide sequence: TGCGCCAGCAGCTTGGTGGGGCCCGGGGAGCTGTTTTTT. The chain uses TRBV5-1 and TRBJ2-2, with D tentatively TRBD1 (5 bases). CDR1 and CDR2 (germline): SGHRS, YFSETQ. The CDR3 is 13 amino acids. Trimming removed 0 bases from V and 6 bases from J, with 6 bases in between.

The CDR3 loop reads CASSPGQGLTDTQYF. The CDR3 DNA sequence: TGTGCCAGTTCCCCGGGACAGGGACTCACAGATACGCAGTATTTT. The chain recombines TRBV2 with TRBJ2-3; 9 bases are a match to TRBD1. Germline lookup yields CDR1 SNHLY and CDR2 FYNNEI. Trimming removed 9 bases from V and 2 bases from J; junction bases left unmatched: 9. The CDR3 is 15 amino acids.

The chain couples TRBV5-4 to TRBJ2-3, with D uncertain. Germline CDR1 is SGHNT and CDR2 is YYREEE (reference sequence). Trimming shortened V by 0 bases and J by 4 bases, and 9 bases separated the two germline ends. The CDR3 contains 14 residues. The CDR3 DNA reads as TGTGCCAGCAGCTTGGGGACCTATTCAGATACGCAGTATTTT. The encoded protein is CASSLGTYSDTQYF.

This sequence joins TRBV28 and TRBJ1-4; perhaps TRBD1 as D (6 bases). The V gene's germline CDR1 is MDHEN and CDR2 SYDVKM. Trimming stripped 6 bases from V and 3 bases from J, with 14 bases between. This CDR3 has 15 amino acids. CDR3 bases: TGTGCCAGCAGCGACCGGGGGCAGCCTAATGAAAAACTGTTTTTT. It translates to CASSDRGQPNEKLFF.

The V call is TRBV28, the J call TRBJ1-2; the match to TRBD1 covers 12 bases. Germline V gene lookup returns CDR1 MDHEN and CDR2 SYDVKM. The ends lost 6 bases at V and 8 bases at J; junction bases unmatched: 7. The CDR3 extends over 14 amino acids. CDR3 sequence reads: CASRPGTGGRGYTF. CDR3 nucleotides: TGTGCCAGCAGGCCCGGGACAGGGGGCAGGGGCTACACCTTC.

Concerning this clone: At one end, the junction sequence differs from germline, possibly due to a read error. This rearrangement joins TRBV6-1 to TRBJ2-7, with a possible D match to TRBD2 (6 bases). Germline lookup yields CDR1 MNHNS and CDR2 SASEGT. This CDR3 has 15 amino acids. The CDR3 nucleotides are TGTGCCAGCAGCGAAGTCGGGGGTTACTCCTACGAGCAGTACTTC. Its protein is CASSEVGGYSYEQYF.

The CDR3 region is CASSRRGGRDGNTIYF. The CDR3 DNA is TGTGCCAGCAGCCGCAGAGGGGGGCGAGATGGAAACACCATATATTTT. J is TRBJ1-3 and V is TRBV7-2; the D gene is possibly TRBD1 (6 bases). The germline V gene has CDR1 SGHTA and CDR2 FQGNSA. V dropped 5 bases and J dropped 3 bases, with 17 bases sitting between them. This CDR3 is built from 16 residues. Together with reference TRBV7-2 and TRBJ1-3, the CDR3 gives the full variable domain: GAGVSQSPSNKVTEKGKDVELRCDPISGHTALYWYRQSLGQGLEFLIYFQGNSAPDKSGLPSDRFSAERTGGSVSTLTIQRTQQEDSAVYLCASSRRGGRDGNTIYFGEGSWLTVV.

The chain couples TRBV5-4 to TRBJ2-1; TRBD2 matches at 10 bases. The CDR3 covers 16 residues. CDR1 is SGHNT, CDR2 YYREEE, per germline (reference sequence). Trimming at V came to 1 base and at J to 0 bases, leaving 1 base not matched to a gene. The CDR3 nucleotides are TGTGCCAGCAGCTTGCCTAGCGGGAGCTCCTACAATGAGCAGTTCTTC. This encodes CASSLPSGSSYNEQFF.

The CDR3 loop is CASSRGGIYQETQYF. CDR3 coding DNA: TGTGCCAGCTCCAGAGGGGGAATTTACCAAGAGACCCAGTACTTC. The V and J genes are TRBV28 and TRBJ2-5; a weak D match, TRBD1 (6 bases). The germline gives CDR1 MDHEN, CDR2 SYDVKM. The CDR3 has 15 amino acids. The ends were cut back, 8 bases at V and 0 bases at J, with 16 bases in the middle.

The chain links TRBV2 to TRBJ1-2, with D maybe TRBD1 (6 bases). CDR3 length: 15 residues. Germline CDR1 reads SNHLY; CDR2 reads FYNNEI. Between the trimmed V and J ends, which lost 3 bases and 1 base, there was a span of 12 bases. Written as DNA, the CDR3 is TGTGCCAGCAGTGATGAGGGGGACTTTAACTATGGCTACACCTTC. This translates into CASSDEGDFNYGYTF.

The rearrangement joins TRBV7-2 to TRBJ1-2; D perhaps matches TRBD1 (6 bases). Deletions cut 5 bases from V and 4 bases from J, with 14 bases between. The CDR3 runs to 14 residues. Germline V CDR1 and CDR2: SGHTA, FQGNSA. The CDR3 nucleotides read TGTGCCAGCAGCCCTCCAGGGGACCCCTATGGCTACACCTTC. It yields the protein CASSPPGDPYGYTF.

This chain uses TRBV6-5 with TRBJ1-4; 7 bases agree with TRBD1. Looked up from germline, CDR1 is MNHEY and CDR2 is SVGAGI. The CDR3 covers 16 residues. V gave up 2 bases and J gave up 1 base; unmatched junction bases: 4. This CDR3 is CASSYGGGGTNEKLFF. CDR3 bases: TGTGCCAGCAGTTACGGAGGGGGCGGAACTAATGAAAAACTGTTTTTT.

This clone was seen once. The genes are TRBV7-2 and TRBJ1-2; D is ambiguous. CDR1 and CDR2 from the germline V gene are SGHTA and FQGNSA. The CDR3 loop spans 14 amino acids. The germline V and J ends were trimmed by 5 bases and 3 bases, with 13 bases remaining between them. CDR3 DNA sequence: TGTGCCAGCAGCCAATTGGGTGGGGACTATGGCTACACCTTC. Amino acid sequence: CASSQLGGDYGYTF.

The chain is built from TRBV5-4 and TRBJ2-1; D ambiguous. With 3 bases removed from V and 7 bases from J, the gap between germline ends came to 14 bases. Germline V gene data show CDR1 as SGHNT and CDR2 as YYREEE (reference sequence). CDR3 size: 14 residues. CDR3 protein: CASSSQIGGNEQFF. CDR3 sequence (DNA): TGTGCCAGCAGCTCCCAGATCGGTGGGAATGAGCAGTTCTTC.

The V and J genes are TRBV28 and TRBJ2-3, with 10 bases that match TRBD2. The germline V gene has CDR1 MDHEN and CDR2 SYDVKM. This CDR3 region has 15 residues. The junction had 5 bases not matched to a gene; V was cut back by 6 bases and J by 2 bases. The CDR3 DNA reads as TGTGCCAGCAGACGGACTAGCGGACCCACAGATACGCAGTATTTT. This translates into CASRRTSGPTDTQYF.

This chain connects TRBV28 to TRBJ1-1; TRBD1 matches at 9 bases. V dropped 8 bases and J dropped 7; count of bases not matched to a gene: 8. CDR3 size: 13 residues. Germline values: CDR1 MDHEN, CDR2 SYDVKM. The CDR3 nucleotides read TGTGCCAGCGGGGTAAGACAGGGGGGTGAAGCTTTCTTT. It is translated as CASGVRQGGEAFF.

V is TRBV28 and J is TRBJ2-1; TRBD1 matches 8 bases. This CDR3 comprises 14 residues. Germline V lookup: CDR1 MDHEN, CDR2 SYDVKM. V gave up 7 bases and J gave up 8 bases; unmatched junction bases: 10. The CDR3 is CASTKQGVDDEQFF. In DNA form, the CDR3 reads TGTGCCAGCACGAAACAGGGGGTAGACGATGAGCAGTTCTTC.

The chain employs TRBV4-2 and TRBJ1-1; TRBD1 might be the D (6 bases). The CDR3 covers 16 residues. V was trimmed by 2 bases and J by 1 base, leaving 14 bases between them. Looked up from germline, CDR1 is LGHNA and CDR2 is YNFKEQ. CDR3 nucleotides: TGTGCCAGCAGCCAACCGATCGGGGGCCAGAACACTGAAGCTTTCTTT. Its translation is CASSQPIGGQNTEAFF.

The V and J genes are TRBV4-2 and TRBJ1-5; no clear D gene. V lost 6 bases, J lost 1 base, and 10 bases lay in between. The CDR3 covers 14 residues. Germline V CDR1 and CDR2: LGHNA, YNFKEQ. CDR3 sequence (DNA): TGTGCCAGCAGGCGAGACGGGAGCAATCAGCCCCAGCATTTT. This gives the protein CASRRDGSNQPQHF.

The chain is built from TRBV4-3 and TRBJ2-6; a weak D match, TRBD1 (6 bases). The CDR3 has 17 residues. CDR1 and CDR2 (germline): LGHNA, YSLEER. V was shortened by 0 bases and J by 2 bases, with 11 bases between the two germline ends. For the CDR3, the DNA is TGCGCCAGCAGCCAAGACCGGGGACAACCTGGGGCCAACGTCCTGACTTTC. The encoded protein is CASSQDRGQPGANVLTF.

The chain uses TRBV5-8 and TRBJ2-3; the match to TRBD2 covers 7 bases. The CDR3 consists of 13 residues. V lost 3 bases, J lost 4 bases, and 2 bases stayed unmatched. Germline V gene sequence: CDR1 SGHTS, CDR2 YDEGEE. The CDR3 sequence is CASSSRGADTQYF. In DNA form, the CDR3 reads TGTGCCAGCAGCTCTCGGGGGGCAGATACGCAGTATTTT. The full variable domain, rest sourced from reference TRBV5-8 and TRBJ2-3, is EAGVTQSPTHLIKTRGQQATLRCSPISGHTSVYWYQQALGLGLQFLLWYDEGEERNRGNFPPRFSGRQFPNYSSELNVNALELEDSALYLCASSSRGADTQYFGPGTRLTVL.

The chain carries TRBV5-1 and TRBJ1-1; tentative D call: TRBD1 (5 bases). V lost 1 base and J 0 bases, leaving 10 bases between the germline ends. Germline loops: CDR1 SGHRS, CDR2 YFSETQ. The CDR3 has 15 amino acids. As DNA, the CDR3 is TGCGCCAGCAGCTTGTTGACAGACATGAACACTGAAGCTTTCTTT. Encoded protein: CASSLLTDMNTEAFF. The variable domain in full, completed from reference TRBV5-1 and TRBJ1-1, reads KAGVTQTPRYLIKTRGQQVTLSCSPISGHRSVSWYQQTPGQGLQFLFEYFSETQRNKGNFPGRFSGRQFSNSRSEMNVSTLELGDSALYLCASSLLTDMNTEAFFGQGTRLTVV.

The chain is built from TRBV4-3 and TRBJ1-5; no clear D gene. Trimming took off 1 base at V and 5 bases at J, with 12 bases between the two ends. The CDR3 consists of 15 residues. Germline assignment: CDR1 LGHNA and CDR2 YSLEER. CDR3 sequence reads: CASSQVLGRDQPQHF. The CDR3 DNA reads TGCGCCAGCAGCCAAGTGTTGGGAAGGGATCAGCCCCAGCATTTT.

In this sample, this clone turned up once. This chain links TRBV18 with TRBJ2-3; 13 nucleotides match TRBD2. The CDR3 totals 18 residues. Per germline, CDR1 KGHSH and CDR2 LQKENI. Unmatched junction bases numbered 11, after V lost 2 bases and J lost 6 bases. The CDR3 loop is CASSPSFGTSGVLDTQYF. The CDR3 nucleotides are TGTGCCAGCTCACCATCCTTTGGGACTAGCGGGGTCCTGGATACGCAGTATTTT.